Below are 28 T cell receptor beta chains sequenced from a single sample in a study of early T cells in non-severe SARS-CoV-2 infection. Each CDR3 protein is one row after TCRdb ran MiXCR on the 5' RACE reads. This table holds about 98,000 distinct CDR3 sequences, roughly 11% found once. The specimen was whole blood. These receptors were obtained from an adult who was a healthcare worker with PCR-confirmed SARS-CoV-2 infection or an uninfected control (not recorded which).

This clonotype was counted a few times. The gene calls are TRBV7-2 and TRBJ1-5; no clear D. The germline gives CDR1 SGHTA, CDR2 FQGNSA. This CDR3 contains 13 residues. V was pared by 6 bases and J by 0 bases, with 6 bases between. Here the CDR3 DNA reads TGTGCCAGCAGTCCGAATAGCAATCAGCCCCAGCATTTT. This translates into CASSPNSNQPQHF.

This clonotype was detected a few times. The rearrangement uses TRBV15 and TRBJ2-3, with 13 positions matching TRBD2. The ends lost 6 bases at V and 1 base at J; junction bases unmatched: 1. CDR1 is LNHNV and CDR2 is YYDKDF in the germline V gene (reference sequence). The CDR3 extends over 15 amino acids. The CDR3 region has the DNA TGTGCCACCAGAGGGACTAGCGGGGGCACAGATACGCAGTATTTT. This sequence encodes CATRGTSGGTDTQYF.

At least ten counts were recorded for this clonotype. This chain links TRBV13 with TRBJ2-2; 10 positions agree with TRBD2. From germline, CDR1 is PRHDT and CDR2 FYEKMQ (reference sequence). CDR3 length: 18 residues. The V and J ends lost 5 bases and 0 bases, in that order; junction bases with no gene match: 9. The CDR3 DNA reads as TGTGCCAGCAGCCCCGGGCTAGCGGGGGCCACGAACACCGGGGAGCTGTTTTTT. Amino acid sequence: CASSPGLAGATNTGELFF.

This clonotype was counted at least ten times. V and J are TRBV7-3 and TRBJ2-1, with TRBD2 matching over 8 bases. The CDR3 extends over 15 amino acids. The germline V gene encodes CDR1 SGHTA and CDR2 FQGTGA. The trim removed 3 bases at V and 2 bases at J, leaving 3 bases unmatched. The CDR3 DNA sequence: TGTGCCAGCAGCTTCCGAGCGGGGGCCTACAATGAGCAGTTCTTC. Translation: CASSFRAGAYNEQFF.

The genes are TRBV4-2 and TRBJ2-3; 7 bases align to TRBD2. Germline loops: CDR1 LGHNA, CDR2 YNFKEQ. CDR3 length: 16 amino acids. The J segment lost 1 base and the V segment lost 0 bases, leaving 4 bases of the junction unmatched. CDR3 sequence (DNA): TGTGCCAGCAGCCAAGAGGAGCGGGGAGGCACAGATACGCAGTATTTT. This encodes CASSQEERGGTDTQYF.

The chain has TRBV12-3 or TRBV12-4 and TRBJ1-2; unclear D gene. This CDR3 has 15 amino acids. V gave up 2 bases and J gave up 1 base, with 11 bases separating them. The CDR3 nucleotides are TGTGCCAGCAGTTTAAGGGCCATCAATAACTATGGCTACACCTTC. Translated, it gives CASSLRAINNYGYTF.

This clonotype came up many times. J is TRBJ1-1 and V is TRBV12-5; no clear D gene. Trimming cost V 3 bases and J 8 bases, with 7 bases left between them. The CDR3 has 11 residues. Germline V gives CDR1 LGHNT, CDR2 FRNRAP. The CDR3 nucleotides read TGTGCTAGTGGTTTCTTATTAGAAGCTTTCTTT. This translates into CASGFLLEAFF.

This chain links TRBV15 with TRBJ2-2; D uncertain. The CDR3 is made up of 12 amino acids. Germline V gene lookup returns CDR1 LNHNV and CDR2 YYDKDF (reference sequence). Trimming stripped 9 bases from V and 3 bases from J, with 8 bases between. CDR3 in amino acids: CATLRDTGELFF. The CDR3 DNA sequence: TGTGCCACACTTAGGGACACCGGGGAGCTGTTTTTT.

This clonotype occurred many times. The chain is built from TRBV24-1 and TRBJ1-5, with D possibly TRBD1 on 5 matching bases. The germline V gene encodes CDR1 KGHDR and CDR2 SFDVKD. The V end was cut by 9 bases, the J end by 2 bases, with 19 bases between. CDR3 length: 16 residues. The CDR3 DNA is TGTGCCACCGGGAGGGGTTGGGAGAGGGGCAATCAGCCCCAGCATTTT. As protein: CATGRGWERGNQPQHF.

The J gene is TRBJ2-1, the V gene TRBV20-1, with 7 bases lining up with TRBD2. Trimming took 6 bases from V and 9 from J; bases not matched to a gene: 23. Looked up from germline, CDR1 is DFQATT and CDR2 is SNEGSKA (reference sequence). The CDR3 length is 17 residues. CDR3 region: CSALNGAARELIVEQFF. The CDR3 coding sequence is TGCAGTGCCCTGAACGGGGCAGCGCGGGAGTTGATAGTTGAGCAGTTCTTC.

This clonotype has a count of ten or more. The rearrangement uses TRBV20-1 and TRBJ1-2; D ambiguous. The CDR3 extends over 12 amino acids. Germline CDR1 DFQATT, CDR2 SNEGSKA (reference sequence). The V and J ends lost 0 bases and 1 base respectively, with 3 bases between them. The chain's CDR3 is CSAREVNYGYTF. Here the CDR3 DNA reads TGCAGTGCTAGAGAAGTTAACTATGGCTACACCTTC.

The CDR3 region has the DNA TGCAGCGTAGCGATCAACAATGAGCAGTTCTTC. Residues: CSVAINNEQFF. The chain couples TRBV29-1 to TRBJ2-1; D remains unclear. The germline gives CDR1 SQVTM, CDR2 ANQGSEA. Trimming cost V 6 bases and J 5 bases, with 8 bases left between them. The CDR3 totals 11 residues.

Here the CDR3 DNA reads TGCAGTGCCCTGGCGCCTGGAAACACCATATATTTT. Its protein is CSALAPGNTIYF. The chain links TRBV20-1 to TRBJ1-3, with D unclear. V dropped 6 bases and J dropped 2 bases, with 8 bases sitting between them. The germline V gene has CDR1 DFQATT and CDR2 SNEGSKA (reference sequence). This CDR3 comprises 12 residues.

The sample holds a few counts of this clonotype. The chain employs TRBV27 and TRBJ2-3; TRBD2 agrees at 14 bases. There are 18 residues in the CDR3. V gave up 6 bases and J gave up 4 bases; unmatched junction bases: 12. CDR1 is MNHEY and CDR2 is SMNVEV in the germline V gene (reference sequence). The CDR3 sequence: CASRLMGLAGVGADTQYF. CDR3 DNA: TGTGCCAGCAGACTAATGGGACTAGCGGGAGTGGGCGCAGATACGCAGTATTTT.

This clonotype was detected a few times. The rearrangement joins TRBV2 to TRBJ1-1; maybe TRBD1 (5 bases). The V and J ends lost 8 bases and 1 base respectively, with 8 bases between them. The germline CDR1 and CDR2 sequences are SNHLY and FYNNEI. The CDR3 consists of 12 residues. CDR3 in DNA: TGTGCCAGCTGCAGGGAGAACACTGAAGCTTTCTTT. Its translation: CASCRENTEAFF.

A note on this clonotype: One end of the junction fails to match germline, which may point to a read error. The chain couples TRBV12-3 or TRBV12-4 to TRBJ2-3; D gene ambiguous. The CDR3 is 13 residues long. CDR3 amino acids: CASSLGSTDTRYF. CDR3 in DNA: TGTGCCAGCAGTTTAGGAAGTACAGATACGCGGTATTTT.

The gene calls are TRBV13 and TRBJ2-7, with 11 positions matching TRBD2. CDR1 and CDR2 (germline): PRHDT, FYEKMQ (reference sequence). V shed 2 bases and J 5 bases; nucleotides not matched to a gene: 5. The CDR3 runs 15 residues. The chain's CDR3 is CASSLRTSGPNEQYF. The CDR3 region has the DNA TGTGCCAGCAGCTTAAGGACTAGCGGGCCCAACGAGCAGTACTTC.

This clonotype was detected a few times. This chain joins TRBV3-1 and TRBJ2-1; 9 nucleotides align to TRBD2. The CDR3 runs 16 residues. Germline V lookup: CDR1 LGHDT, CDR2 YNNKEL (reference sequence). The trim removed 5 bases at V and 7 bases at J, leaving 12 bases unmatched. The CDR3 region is CASSKSSGRLKNEQFF. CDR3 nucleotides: TGTGCCAGCAGCAAATCCAGCGGGAGGCTAAAGAATGAGCAGTTCTTC.

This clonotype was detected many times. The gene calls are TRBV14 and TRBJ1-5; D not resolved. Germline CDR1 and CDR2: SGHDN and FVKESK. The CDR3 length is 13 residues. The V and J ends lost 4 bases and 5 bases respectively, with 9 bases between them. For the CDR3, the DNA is TGTGCCAGCAGCCTTAGATGGGATCAGCCCCAGCATTTT. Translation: CASSLRWDQPQHF.

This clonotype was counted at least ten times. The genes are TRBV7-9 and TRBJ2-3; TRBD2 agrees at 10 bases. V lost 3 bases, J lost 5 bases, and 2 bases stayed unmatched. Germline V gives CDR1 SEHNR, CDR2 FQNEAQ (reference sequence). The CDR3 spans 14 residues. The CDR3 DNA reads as TGTGCCAGCAGCTTGCCTAGCGGGAGAGATACGCAGTATTTT. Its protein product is CASSLPSGRDTQYF.

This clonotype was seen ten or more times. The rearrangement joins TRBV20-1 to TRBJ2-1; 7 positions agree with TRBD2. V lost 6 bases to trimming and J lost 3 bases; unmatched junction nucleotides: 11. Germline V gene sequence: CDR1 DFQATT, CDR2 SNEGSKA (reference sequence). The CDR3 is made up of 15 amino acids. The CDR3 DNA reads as TGCAGTGCCGCGCCGGGCGGGGGATTCTACAATGAGCAGTTCTTC. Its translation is CSAAPGGGFYNEQFF.

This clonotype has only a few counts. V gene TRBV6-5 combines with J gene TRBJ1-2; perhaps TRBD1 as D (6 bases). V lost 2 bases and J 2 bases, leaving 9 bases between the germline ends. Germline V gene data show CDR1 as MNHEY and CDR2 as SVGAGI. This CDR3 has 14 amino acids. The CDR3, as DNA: TGTGCCAGCAGTTACAACAGGGCAAACTATGGCTACACCTTC. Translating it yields CASSYNRANYGYTF.

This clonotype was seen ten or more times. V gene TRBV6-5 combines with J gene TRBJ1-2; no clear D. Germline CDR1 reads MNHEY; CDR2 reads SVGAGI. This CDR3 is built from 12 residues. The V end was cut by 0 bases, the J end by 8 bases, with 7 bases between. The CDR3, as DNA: TGTGCCAGCAGTTACTCTAACGGGGGCTACACCTTC. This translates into CASSYSNGGYTF.

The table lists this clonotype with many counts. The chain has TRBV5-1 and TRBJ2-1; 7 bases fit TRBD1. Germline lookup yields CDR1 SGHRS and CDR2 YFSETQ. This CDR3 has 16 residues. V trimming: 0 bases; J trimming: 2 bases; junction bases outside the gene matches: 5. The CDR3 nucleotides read TGCGCCAGCAGCTTGGGGGACAGCCTGACCTACAATGAGCAGTTCTTC. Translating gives CASSLGDSLTYNEQFF.

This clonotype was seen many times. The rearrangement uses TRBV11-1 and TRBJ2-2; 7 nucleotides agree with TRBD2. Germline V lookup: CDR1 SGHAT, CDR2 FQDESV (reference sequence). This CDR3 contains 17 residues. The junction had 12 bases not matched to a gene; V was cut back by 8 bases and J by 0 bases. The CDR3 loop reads CASSRDGRPANTGELFF. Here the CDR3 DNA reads TGTGCCAGCTCTCGGGACGGGAGGCCCGCGAACACCGGGGAGCTGTTTTTT.

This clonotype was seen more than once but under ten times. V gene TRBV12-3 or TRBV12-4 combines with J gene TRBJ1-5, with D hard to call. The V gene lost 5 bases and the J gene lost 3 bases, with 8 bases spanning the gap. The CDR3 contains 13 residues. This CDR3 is CASSSRNNQPQHF. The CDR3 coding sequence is TGTGCCAGCAGTAGCAGGAACAATCAGCCCCAGCATTTT.

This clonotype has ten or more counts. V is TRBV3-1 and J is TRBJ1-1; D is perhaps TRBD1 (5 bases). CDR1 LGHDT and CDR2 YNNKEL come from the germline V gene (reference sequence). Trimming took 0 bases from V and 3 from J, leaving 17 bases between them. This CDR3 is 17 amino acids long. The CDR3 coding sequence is TGTGCCAGCAGCCAAGATAAGCAGGCAGGGCGGCACACTGAAGCTTTCTTT. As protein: CASSQDKQAGRHTEAFF.

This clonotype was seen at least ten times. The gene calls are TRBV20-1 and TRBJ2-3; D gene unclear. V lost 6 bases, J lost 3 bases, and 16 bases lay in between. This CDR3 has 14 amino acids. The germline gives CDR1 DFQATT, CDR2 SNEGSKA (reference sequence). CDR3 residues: CSAVSGSPTDTQYF. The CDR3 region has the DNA TGCAGTGCCGTTTCCGGAAGCCCAACAGATACGCAGTATTTT.